The sequence of this T cell receptor (beta chain) was determined in a study of cytomegalovirus exposure and HLA in healthy donors. Trimming removed 5 bases from V and 4 bases from J; junction bases left unmatched: 8. This CDR3 has 14 amino acids. Per germline, CDR1 SGHRS and CDR2 YFSETQ. The PCR used 60 Vbeta and 13 Jbeta primers. Profiled with immunoSEQ multiplex PCR; TCRdb holds only in-frame clones, not every one. The repertoire holds 95,000 to 150,000 clones, with around 66% as singletons. The V and J genes are TRBV5-1 and TRBJ1-1; 7 nucleotides line up with TRBD1. What was sequenced was PBMCs. The sequence was obtained from a woman between 40 and 50 years old in good health and CMV-seropositive. The CDR3 DNA reads TGCGCCAGCAGTCAATCGACAGGGCTCACTGAAGCTTTCTTT. Protein product: CASSQSTGLTEAFF.